This paragraph covers one T cell receptor (beta chain) sequence. Germline CDR1 and CDR2: SGHKS and YYEKEE (reference sequence). The CDR3 extends over 14 amino acids. The trim removed 0 bases at V and 3 bases at J, leaving 2 bases unmatched. These data originate in a study of blood T cell repertoires in COVID-19. Across the study: The United States, Italy and Spain supplied acute and convalescent COVID-19 samples.

Only in-frame clones appear in the TCRdb table, and some are missing; sequencing was by immunoSEQ multiplex PCR. The table has 250,000 or so clones, about 91% seen once; the top ten hold roughly 4.5%. This chain joins TRBV5-5 and TRBJ1-1; TRBD1 matches 7 bases. The sequence derives from a middle-aged woman who had recovered from COVID-19. The specimen was peripheral blood. CDR3 sequence: CASSLATGDTEAFF. CDR3 bases: TGTGCCAGCAGCTTGGCCACAGGGGACACTGAAGCTTTCTTT.